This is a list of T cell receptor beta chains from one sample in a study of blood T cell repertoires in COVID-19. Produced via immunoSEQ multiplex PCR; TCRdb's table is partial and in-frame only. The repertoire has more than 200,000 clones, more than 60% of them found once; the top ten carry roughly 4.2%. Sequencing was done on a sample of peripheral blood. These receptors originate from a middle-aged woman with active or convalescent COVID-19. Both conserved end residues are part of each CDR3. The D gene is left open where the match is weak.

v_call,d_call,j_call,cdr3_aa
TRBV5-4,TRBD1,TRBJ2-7,CASSPSPGQPYEQYF
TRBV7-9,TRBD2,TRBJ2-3,CASSRTSGGLGKGTQYF
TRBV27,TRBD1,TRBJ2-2,CASSLGQGVYTGELFF
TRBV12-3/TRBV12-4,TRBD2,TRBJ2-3,CASRGGLDTQYF
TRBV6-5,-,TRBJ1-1,CASSRGQNTEAFF
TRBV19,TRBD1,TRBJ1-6,CASSMFVRGGHNSPLHF
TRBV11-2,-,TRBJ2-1,CASSPLLSSYNEQFF
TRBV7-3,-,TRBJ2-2,CASREHPNTGELFF
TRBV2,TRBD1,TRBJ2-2,CASSRQGSNTGELFF
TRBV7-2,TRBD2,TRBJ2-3,CASSYPGLARADTQYF
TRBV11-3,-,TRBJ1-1,CASSPTGNTEAFF
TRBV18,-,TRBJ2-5,CASSPFRQDQETQYF
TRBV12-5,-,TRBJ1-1,CASPKGRGRFDTEAFF
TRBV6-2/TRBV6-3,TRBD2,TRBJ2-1,CASSRLAGGYLNEQFF
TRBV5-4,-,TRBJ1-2,CASSLSAGFYGYTF
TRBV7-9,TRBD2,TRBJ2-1,CASSSRRTSGGSYNEQFF
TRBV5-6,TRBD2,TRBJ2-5,CASSWGTSGGFQETQYF
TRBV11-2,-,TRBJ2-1,CASSLERGREQFF
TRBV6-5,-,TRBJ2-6,CASRPRRAGANVLTF
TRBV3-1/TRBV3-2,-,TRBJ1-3,CASQGSSGNTIYF
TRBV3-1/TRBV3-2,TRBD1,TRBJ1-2,CASSQVGTGGYGGYTF
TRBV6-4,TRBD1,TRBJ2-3,CASSPQGMKEDTQYF
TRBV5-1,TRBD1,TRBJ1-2,CASSSGTGLVGYTF
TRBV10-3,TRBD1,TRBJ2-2,CAISDRGLNGELFF
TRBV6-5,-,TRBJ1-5,CASKGGQLQPQHF
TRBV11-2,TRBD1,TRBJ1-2,CASSLERTGRFGGYTF
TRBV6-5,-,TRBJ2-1,CASRTGGLGQFF
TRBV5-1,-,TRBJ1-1,CASSFDITSVAFF
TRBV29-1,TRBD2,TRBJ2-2,CSVGGLAGNTGELFF
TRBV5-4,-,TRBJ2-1,CASSPFGGVNEQFF
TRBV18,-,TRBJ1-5,CASSPSGDQPQHF
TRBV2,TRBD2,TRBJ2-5,CASSDSGNQETQYF
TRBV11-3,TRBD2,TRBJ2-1,CASSAHSGGSYNEQFF
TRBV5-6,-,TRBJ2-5,CASSLGTTLRRETQYF
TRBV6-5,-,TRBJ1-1,CATPTVANTEAFF
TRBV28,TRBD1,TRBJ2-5,CASSAGTVQETQYF
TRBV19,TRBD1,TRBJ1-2,CASSDRGYYGYTF
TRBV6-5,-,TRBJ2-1,CASSSRGLSNEQFF
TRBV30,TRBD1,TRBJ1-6,CAWSVSVQGSSPLHF
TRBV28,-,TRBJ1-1,CASRFSGSGPEAFF
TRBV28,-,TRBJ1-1,CASRKDRNTEAFF
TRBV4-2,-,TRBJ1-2,CASSQDRSANYGYTF
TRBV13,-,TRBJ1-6,CASSLVSGLRGINSPLHF
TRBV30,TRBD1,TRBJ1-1,CAVDRDSPEAFF
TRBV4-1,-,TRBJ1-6,CASSQAHRDYNSPLHF
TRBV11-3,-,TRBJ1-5,CASSPEPTISNQPQHF